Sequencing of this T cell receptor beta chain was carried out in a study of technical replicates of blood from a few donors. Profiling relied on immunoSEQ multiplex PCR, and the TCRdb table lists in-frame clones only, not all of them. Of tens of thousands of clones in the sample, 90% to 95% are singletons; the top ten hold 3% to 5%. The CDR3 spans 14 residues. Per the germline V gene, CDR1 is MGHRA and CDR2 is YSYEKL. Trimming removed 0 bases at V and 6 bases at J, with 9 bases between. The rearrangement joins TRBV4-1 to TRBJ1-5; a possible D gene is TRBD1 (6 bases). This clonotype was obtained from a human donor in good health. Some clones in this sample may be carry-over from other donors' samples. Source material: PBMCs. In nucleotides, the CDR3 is TGCGCCAGCAGCCAAGAAGGCAGGGGTCAGCCCCAGCATTTT. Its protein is CASSQEGRGQPQHF.